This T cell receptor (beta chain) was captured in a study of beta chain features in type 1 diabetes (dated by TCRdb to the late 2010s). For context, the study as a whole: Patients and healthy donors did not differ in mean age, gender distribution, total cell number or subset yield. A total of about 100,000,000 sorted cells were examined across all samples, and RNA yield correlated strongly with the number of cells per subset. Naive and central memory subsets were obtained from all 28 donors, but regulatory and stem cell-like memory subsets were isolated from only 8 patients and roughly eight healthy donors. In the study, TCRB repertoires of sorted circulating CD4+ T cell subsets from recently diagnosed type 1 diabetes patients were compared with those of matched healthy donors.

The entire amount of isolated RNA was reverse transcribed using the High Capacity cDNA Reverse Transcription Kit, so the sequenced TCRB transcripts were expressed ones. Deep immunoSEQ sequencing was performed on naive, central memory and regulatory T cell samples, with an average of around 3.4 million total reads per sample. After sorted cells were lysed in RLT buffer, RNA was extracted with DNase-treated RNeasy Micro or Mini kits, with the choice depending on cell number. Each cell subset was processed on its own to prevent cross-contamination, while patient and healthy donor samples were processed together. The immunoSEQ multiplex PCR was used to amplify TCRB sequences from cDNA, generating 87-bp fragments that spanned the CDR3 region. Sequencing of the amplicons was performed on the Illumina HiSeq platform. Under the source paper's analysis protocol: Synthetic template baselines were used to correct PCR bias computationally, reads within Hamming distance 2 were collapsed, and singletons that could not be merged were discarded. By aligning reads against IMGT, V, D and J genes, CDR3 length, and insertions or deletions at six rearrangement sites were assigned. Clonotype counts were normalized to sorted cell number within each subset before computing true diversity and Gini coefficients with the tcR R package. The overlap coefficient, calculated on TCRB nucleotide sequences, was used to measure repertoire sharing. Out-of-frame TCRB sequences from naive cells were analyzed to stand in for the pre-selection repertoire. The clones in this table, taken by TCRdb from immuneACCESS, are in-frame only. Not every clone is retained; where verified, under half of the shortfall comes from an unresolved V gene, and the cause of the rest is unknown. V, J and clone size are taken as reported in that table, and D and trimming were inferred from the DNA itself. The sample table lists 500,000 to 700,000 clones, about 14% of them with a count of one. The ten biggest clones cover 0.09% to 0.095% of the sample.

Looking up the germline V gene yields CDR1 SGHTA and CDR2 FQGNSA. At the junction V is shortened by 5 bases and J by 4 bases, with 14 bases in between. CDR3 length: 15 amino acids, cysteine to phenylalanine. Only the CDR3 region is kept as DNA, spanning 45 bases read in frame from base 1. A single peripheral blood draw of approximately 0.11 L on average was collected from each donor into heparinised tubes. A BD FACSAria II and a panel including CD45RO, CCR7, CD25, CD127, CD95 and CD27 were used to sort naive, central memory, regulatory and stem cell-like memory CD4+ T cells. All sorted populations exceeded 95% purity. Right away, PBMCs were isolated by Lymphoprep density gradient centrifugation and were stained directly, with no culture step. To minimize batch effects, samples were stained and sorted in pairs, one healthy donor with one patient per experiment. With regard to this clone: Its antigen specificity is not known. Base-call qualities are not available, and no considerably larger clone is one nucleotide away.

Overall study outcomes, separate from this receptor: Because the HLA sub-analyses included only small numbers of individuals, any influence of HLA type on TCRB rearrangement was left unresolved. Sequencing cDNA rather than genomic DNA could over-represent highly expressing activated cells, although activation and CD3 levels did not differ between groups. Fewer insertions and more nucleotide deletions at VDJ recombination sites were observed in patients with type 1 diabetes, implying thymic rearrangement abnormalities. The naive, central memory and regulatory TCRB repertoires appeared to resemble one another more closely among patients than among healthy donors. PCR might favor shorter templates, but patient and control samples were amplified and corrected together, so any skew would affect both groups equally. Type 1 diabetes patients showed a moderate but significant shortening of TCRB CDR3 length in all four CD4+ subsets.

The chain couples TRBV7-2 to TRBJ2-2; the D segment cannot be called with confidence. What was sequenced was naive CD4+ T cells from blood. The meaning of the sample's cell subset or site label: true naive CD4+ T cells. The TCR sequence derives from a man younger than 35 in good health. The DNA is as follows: TGTGCCAGCAGCCCCCAGGCGTCTCTCACCGGGGAGCTGTTTTTT. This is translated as CASSPQASLTGELFF.